These 20 T cell receptor beta chains share one sample of origin, sequenced in a study of CD8+ T cells in alopecia areata. cDNA reverse transcribed from extracted RNA served as the sequencing template. Data came from immunoSEQ multiplex PCR; TCRdb stores just in-frame clones and leaves some out. The profile shows 95,000 to 100,000 clones, approximately 60% of them singletons. Treatment denoted: oral pan-JAK inhibitor, 5-10 mg twice daily. The sample was CD8+ T cells sorted from blood, taken at week 4, from a patient treated with tofacitinib. The receptors shown here come from a human donor with alopecia areata.

The gene calls are TRBV25-1 and TRBJ2-7; D call uncertain. Germline assignment: CDR1 MGHDK and CDR2 SYGVNS. The CDR3 covers 15 residues. Trimming left V 3 bases short and J 0 bases short, with 12 bases between. In DNA, the CDR3 is TGTGCCAGCAGTGACCCGACGGTGAGCTCCTACGAGCAGTACTTC. This codes for CASSDPTVSSYEQYF.

This clone was found a few times. The gene calls are TRBV27 and TRBJ2-1, with TRBD2 matching over 10 bases. Germline V gene data show CDR1 as MNHEY and CDR2 as SMNVEV (reference sequence). Germline trimming cut 2 bases from V and 7 bases from J; bases unmatched to any gene: 11. The CDR3 contains 17 residues. CDR3 DNA sequence: TGTGCCAGCAGTTTAGAGCCCCTAGCGGGGGCACAGAATGAGCAGTTCTTC. This sequence encodes CASSLEPLAGAQNEQFF.

The rearrangement joins TRBV6-1 to TRBJ2-5, with a tentative D call TRBD1 (5 bases). The V gene lost 1 base and the J gene lost 1 base, with 7 bases spanning the gap. The germline V gene encodes CDR1 MNHNS and CDR2 SASEGT. The CDR3 is made up of 14 amino acids. CDR3 coding DNA: TGTGCCAGCAGTGAAGGACAGACCCAAGAGACCCAGTACTTC. It codes for CASSEGQTQETQYF.

Only a few counts were recorded for this clone. CDR3 nucleotides: TGTGCCAGCAGCGTAACCGGGACAAGCTACGAGCAGTACTTC. Translation gives CASSVTGTSYEQYF. The gene calls are TRBV7-2 and TRBJ2-7; TRBD1 might be the D (6 bases). The V end was cut by 5 bases, the J end by 3 bases, with 14 bases between. The length of the CDR3 is 14 residues. Germline CDR1 reads SGHTA; CDR2 reads FQGNSA. Looking up the rest from reference TRBV7-2 and TRBJ2-7 gives the full variable domain: GAGVSQSPSNKVTEKGKDVELRCDPISGHTALYWYRQSLGQGLEFLIYFQGNSAPDKSGLPSDRFSAERTGGSVSTLTIQRTQQEDSAVYLCASSVTGTSYEQYFGPGTRLTVT.

This clone was detected only once. In nucleotides, the CDR3 is TGTGCCAGCAGTTTCCAGGGGACTTTCCCATATACGCAGTATTTT. This translates into CASSFQGTFPYTQYF. J is TRBJ2-3 and V is TRBV28; the D call may be TRBD1 or TRBD2 (6 bases each). The CDR3 totals 15 residues. Germline CDR1 and CDR2: MDHEN and SYDVKM. Trimming left V 3 bases short and J 7 bases short, with 17 bases between.

The rearrangement links TRBV7-9 to TRBJ1-2, with TRBD1 matching over 7 bases. The germline gives CDR1 SEHNR, CDR2 FQNEAQ (reference sequence). Trimming at V came to 2 bases and at J to 2 bases, leaving 5 bases not matched to a gene. The CDR3 is 15 residues long. CDR3 loop: CASSLSSDRNYGYTF. Written as DNA, the CDR3 is TGTGCCAGCAGCTTATCCTCGGACAGGAACTATGGCTACACCTTC.

This clone was seen a handful of times. The V and J genes are TRBV7-6 and TRBJ2-3; no clear D. CDR1 and CDR2 (germline): SGHVS, FNYEAQ. V was shortened by 5 bases and J by 5 bases, with 8 bases between the two germline ends. The CDR3 is 12 residues long. The CDR3 DNA sequence: TGTGCCAGCAGCCCGATACAAGATACGCAGTATTTT. Translated: CASSPIQDTQYF.

The chain couples TRBV27 to TRBJ1-1; D not resolved. The CDR3 consists of 14 residues. Trimming left V 8 bases short and J 6 bases short, with 19 bases between. CDR1 and CDR2 from the germline V gene are MNHEY and SMNVEV (reference sequence). CDR3 residues: CASVDLNGVAEAFF. The DNA for the CDR3 is TGTGCCAGCGTTGACCTCAATGGGGTAGCTGAAGCTTTCTTT.

This clone has a single count. The CDR3 DNA is TGTGCCAGCAGCTTAGTAGGGACTAGCTCAGGAGATGAGCAGTTCTTC. Protein product: CASSLVGTSSGDEQFF. The gene calls are TRBV9 and TRBJ2-1; TRBD2 agrees at 9 bases. V dropped 4 bases and J dropped 8; count of bases not matched to a gene: 13. CDR1 and CDR2 (germline): SGDLS, YYNGEE. The CDR3 loop spans 16 amino acids.

This chain uses TRBV7-9 with TRBJ1-5; tentative D call: TRBD1 (5 bases). The CDR3 totals 14 residues. The V gene's germline CDR1 is SEHNR and CDR2 FQNEAQ (reference sequence). Deletions cut 1 base from V and 8 bases from J, with 12 bases between. The CDR3 bases are TGTGCCAGCAGCTTAGGCTGGGACGTAGAGCCCCAGCATTTT. Its translation: CASSLGWDVEPQHF.

This chain connects TRBV5-1 to TRBJ2-1; unclear D gene. The CDR3 length is 13 residues. Trimming pared 0 bases from V and 5 bases from J, leaving 6 bases between. Germline lookup yields CDR1 SGHRS and CDR2 YFSETQ. The CDR3 loop reads CASSLVSHNEQFF. DNA for the CDR3: TGCGCCAGCAGCTTGGTGAGTCACAATGAGCAGTTCTTC.

In nucleotides, the CDR3 is TGTGCCAGCAGCGACTTCAATCAGCCCCAGCATTTT. Its translation is CASSDFNQPQHF. The V and J genes are TRBV7-8 and TRBJ1-5; D is unclear. Germline lookup yields CDR1 SGHVS and CDR2 FQNEAQ. CDR3 length equals 12 residues. V gave up 5 bases and J gave up 3 bases, with 5 bases separating them.

This chain joins TRBV29-1 and TRBJ1-1; D remains unclear. CDR3 length: 13 amino acids. V was shortened by 0 bases and J by 5 bases, with 10 bases between the two germline ends. Germline assignment: CDR1 SQVTM and CDR2 ANQGSEA. CDR3 DNA sequence: TGCAGCGTTGAAGACGCGGTTCGGACTGAAGCTTTCTTT. Translated: CSVEDAVRTEAFF.

The chain links TRBV5-6 to TRBJ2-7; no clear D gene. The V end was cut by 5 bases, the J end by 4 bases, with 13 bases between. In germline, CDR1 is SGHDT, CDR2 YYEEEE. The CDR3 consists of 13 residues. CDR3 DNA: TGTGCCAGCAGGGCCGTGGAAGGGTACGAGCAGTACTTC. This sequence encodes CASRAVEGYEQYF.

This clone was seen more than once but under ten times. The genes are TRBV15 and TRBJ2-1; 11 positions agree with TRBD2. The CDR3 is 16 residues long. CDR1 and CDR2 from the germline V gene are LNHNV and YYDKDF (reference sequence). V lost 1 base, J lost 9 bases, and 8 bases stayed unmatched. In DNA, the CDR3 is TGTGCCACCAGCAGAGTTGATAGCGGGAGGGCCGCTGAGCAGTTCTTC. Amino acids: CATSRVDSGRAAEQFF. The full variable domain, in which reference TRBV15 and TRBJ2-1 provide the parts outside the CDR3, is DAMVIQNPRYQVTQFGKPVTLSCSQTLNHNVMYWYQQKSSQAPKLLFHYYDKDFNNEADTPDNFQSRRPNTSFCFLDIRSPGLGDTAMYLCATSRVDSGRAAEQFFGPGTRLTVL.

The CDR3 sequence: CAPYTDTQYF. DNA for the CDR3: TGTGCCCCATACACAGATACGCAGTATTTT. The chain combines TRBV5-4 with TRBJ2-3, with no clear D. The V end was cut by 10 bases, the J end by 2 bases, with 5 bases between. CDR3 length: 10 residues. The germline gives CDR1 SGHNT, CDR2 YYREEE (reference sequence). The full variable domain, its missing parts supplied by reference TRBV5-4 and TRBJ2-3, is ETGVTQSPTHLIKTRGQQVTLRCSSQSGHNTVSWYQQALGQGPQFIFQYYREEENGRGNFPPRFSGLQFPNYSSELNVNALELDDSALYLCAPYTDTQYFGPGTRLTVL.

The chain uses TRBV7-9 and TRBJ2-1; the D call may be TRBD1 or TRBD2 (5 bases each). The CDR3 runs to 13 residues. Trimming took off 5 bases at V and 7 bases at J, with 12 bases between the two ends. Germline CDR1 and CDR2: SEHNR and FQNEAQ (reference sequence). DNA of the CDR3: TGTGCCAGCAGCCCTGCCAGGGAGAATGAGCAGTTCTTC. It codes for CASSPARENEQFF.

The J gene is TRBJ2-3, the V gene TRBV7-6; TRBD2 aligns across 14 bases. This CDR3 is built from 17 residues. Germline CDR1 SGHVS, CDR2 FNYEAQ. J was trimmed by 7 bases and V by 5 bases; bases with no gene match: 11. The CDR3 DNA sequence: TGTGCCAGCAGCCCTACCCCCGGGACTAGCGGGAGTTATACGCAGTATTTT. It specifies CASSPTPGTSGSYTQYF.

V usage is TRBV2 and J usage is TRBJ2-5; D remains ambiguous. V lost 8 bases and J lost 5, with 15 bases in between. The V gene's germline CDR1 is SNHLY and CDR2 FYNNEI. The CDR3 loop spans 13 amino acids. CDR3 in amino acids: CASLNGPQETQYF. CDR3 DNA sequence: TGTGCCAGCCTCAACGGGCCCCAGGAGACCCAGTACTTC.

The rearrangement joins TRBV6-6 to TRBJ2-5; 12 nucleotides agree with TRBD2. Trimming at V came to 4 bases and at J to 4 bases, leaving 4 bases not matched to a gene. There are 15 residues in the CDR3. CDR1 and CDR2 from the germline V gene are MNHNY and SVGAGI (reference sequence). CDR3 nucleotide sequence: TGTGCCAGCAGTTCGGGACTAGCGGGTGGAGAGACCCAGTACTTC. It is translated as CASSSGLAGGETQYF.